This is a list of T cell receptor beta chains from one sample in a study of OX40 agonist ivuxolimab in advanced cancers. Libraries were prepared by immunoSEQ multiplex PCR; TCRdb keeps only in-frame clonotypes and omits some of them. The sample has about 50,000 clones; 90% to 95% are singletons. This specimen consisted of CD4+ or CD8+ T cells sorted from blood, obtained in a trial of the OX40 agonist ivuxolimab. The source of these receptors is an adult with an advanced solid tumor such as melanoma, head and neck, liver or kidney cancer. The CDR3 runs from the conserved cysteine through the conserved F or W. D genes are given only for firm matches. Clone size is stated in some rows and not others, as once, few, many or a class when expanded.

cdr3_nt cdr3_aa clone_size j_call v_call d_call
TGTGCCAGCAGCGTAGGACAGGGATTCCACGAGCAGTACTTC CASSVGQGFHEQYF . TRBJ2-7 TRBV9 TRBD1
TGTGCCAGCAGCTTAGCTCCGGCCGAGGACTATAGCAATCAGCCCCAGCATTTT CASSLAPAEDYSNQPQHF . TRBJ1-5 TRBV7-8 .
TGTGCCAGCAGTTTTCCAGGGACAGGTACCATTGATGAAGCTTTCTTT CASSFPGTGTIDEAFF . TRBJ1-1 TRBV28 TRBD1
TGTGCCAGCAGCGAAATCTCACCCCCGTCCGGGGAGCTGTTTTTT CASSEISPPSGELFF once TRBJ2-2 TRBV6-4 .
TGTGCCAGTAGTATAAGTGTGGATTACGAGCAGTACTTC CASSISVDYEQYF . TRBJ2-7 TRBV19 .
TGTGCCAGCAGCTTACAGGGCTACAATGAGCAGTTCTTC CASSLQGYNEQFF . TRBJ2-1 TRBV7-6 .
TGTGCCAGCAGTGACTCTTACGAGCAGTACTTC CASSDSYEQYF . TRBJ2-7 TRBV6-4 .
TGTGCCAGCAGCACGGGGGGGCCTGGAAACACCATATATTTT CASSTGGPGNTIYF . TRBJ1-3 TRBV6-5 .
TGTGCCAGCAGTGTGGACAGGGGGGAGACTGAAGCTTTCTTT CASSVDRGETEAFF once TRBJ1-1 TRBV6-5 TRBD1
TGTGCCAGCAGCGTAGCCAGCGGGCTCCCCTACGAGCAGTACTTC CASSVASGLPYEQYF . TRBJ2-7 TRBV9 .
TGTGCCAGCAGCTTGGGGGGACCAGAGACCCAGTACTTC CASSLGGPETQYF . TRBJ2-5 TRBV5-6 .
TGCGCCAGCAGCCAGGGGACAGGGTCCTACAATGAGCAGTTCTTC CASSQGTGSYNEQFF . TRBJ2-1 TRBV4-1 TRBD1
TGTGCCAGCAGCTTAGTATCCCAAGTGGACGAGCAGTACTTC CASSLVSQVDEQYF . TRBJ2-7 TRBV13 .
TGCGCCAGCAGCCAAGATCGGAACTCCTACACCGGGGAGCTGTTTTTT CASSQDRNSYTGELFF few TRBJ2-2 TRBV4-3 .
TGTGCCACCACAGGGTACACCTACAATGAGCAGTTCTTC CATTGYTYNEQFF . TRBJ2-1 TRBV30 .
TGCGCCAGCAGCCAAGATGGTGGACGGTACAATGAGCAGTTCTTC CASSQDGGRYNEQFF once TRBJ2-1 TRBV4-3 .
TGTGCCAGCAGCTTAGACAGGGAGACTACCGGGGAGCTGTTTTTT CASSLDRETTGELFF . TRBJ2-2 TRBV7-6 .
TGCGCCAGCAGCCATCCGGGACAAACGGCTACCGAGACCCAGTACTTC CASSHPGQTATETQYF . TRBJ2-5 TRBV4-1 .
TGTGCCGACTATCGGGGCTACGAGCAGTACTTC CADYRGYEQYF . TRBJ2-7 TRBV9 .
TGTGCCAGCAGTTGGGACAGGGAAATCTATGGCTACACCTTC CASSWDREIYGYTF . TRBJ1-2 TRBV6-6 TRBD1
TGTGCCAGTAGTATCGGGCTAGCGTATTTGAACACCGGGGAGCTGTTTTTT CASSIGLAYLNTGELFF . TRBJ2-2 TRBV19 .
TGTGCCAGCAGTTCATGGCCTAGCGGTTACAATGAGCAGTTCTTC CASSSWPSGYNEQFF . TRBJ2-1 TRBV28 TRBD2
TGTGCCAGCAGTTACTGGGTGCAGGGGGGGCAAGAGACCCAGTACTTC CASSYWVQGGQETQYF . TRBJ2-5 TRBV6-5 .
TGCGCCAGCAGCCAAACAGGAAGCACAGATACGCAGTATTTT CASSQTGSTDTQYF . TRBJ2-3 TRBV4-3 .
TGTGCCTGGAGTGTCGGGACAGGGAATTCACCCCTCCACTTT CAWSVGTGNSPLHF . TRBJ1-6 TRBV30 TRBD1
TGTGCCAGCAGTTTAGTGATAAGCTCCTACAATGAGCAGTTCTTC CASSLVISSYNEQFF once TRBJ2-1 TRBV27 .
TGTGCCAGCGGAACACTGGGTTTTGATACGCAGTATTTT CASGTLGFDTQYF . TRBJ2-3 TRBV27 .
TGTGCCAGCAGCCTCGGGACAGGGCAAGAGACCCAGTACTTC CASSLGTGQETQYF . TRBJ2-5 TRBV13 TRBD1